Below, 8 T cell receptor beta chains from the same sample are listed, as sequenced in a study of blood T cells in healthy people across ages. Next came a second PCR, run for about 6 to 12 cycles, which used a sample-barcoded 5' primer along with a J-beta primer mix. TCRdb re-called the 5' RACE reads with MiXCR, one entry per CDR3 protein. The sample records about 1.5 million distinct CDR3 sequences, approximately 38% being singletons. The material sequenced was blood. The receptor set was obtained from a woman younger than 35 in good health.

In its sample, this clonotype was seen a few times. This CDR3 reads CASSRGSGGNTIYF. CDR3 in DNA: TGTGCCAGCAGCCGAGGGTCTGGGGGAAACACCATATATTTT. The chain combines TRBV12-3 or TRBV12-4 with TRBJ1-3; unclear D gene. Between the trimmed V and J ends, which lost 6 bases and 4 bases, there was a span of 13 bases. The CDR3 runs 14 residues.

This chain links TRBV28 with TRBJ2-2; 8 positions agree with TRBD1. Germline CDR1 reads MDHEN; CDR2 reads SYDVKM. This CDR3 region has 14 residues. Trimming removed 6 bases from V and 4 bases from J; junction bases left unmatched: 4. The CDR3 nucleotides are TGTGCCAGCAGCCGCCAGGGGGCCACCGGGGAGCTGTTTTTT. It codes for CASSRQGATGELFF.

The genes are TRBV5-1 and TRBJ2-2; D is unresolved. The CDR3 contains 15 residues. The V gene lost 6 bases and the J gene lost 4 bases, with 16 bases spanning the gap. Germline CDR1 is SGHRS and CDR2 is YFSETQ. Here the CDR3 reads CASNPGSSGTGELFF. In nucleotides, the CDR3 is TGCGCCAGCAACCCCGGGTCATCGGGCACCGGGGAGCTGTTTTTT.

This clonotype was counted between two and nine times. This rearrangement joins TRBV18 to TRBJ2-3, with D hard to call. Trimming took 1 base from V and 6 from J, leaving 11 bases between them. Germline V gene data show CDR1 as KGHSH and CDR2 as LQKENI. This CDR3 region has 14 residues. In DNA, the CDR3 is TGTGCCAGCTCACCACAGCCCCCCTCCGATACGCAGTATTTT. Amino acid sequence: CASSPQPPSDTQYF. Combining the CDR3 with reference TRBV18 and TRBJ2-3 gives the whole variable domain NAGVMQNPRHLVRRRGQEARLRCSPMKGHSHVYWYRQLPEEGLKFMVYLQKENIIDESGMPKERFSAEFPKEGPSILRIQQVVRGDSAAYFCASSPQPPSDTQYFGPGTRLTVL.

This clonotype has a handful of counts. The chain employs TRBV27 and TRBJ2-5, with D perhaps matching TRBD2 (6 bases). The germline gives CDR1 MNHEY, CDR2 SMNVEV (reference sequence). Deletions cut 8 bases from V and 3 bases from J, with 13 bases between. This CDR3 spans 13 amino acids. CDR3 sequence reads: CASGGRNEETQYF. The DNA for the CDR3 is TGTGCCAGCGGGGGGAGAAATGAAGAGACCCAGTACTTC.

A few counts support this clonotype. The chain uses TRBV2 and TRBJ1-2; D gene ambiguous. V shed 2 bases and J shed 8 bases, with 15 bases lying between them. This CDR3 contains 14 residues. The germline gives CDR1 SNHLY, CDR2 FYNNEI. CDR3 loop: CASSERPSRVGYTF. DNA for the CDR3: TGTGCCAGCAGTGAACGACCCTCCCGCGTAGGCTACACCTTC.

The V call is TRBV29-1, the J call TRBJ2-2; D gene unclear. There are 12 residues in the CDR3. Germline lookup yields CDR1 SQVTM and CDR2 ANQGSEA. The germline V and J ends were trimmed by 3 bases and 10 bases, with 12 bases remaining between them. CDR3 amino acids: CSVDGLGSELFF. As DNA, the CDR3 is TGCAGCGTTGATGGTTTAGGGTCGGAGCTGTTTTTT.

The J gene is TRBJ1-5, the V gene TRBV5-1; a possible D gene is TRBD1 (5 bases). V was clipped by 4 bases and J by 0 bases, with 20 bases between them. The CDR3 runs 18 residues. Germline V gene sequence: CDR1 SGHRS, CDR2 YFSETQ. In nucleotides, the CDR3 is TGCGCCAGCAGCCCGACCGGGACGATGGGATATAGCAATCAGCCCCAGCATTTT. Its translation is CASSPTGTMGYSNQPQHF. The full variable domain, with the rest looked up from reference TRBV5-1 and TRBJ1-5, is KAGVTQTPRYLIKTRGQQVTLSCSPISGHRSVSWYQQTPGQGLQFLFEYFSETQRNKGNFPGRFSGRQFSNSRSEMNVSTLELGDSALYLCASSPTGTMGYSNQPQHFGDGTRLSIL.